This T cell receptor (beta chain) was sequenced during a study of shared clonotypes between healthy human individuals. TCRdb keeps only in-frame clones here, not all; method: immunoSEQ multiplex PCR. The table has approximately 2,200,000 clones, 93% seen once. Naive CD8 populations comprised CD45RO-negative cells positively selected for CCR7, excluding terminally differentiated effector memory CD45RA+ cells. The germline V and J ends were trimmed by 2 bases and 3 bases, with 16 bases remaining between them. Germline V gene lookup returns CDR1 ENHRY and CDR2 SYGVKD. The CDR3 length is 16 residues. The rearrangement joins TRBV10-3 to TRBJ1-1, with D possibly being TRBD1 (6 bases). Sequenced: naive CD8+ T cells from PBMCs. The TCR originated in a man in his late teens or twenties in good health. Some clones in this sample may be carry-over from other donors' samples. DNA for the CDR3: TGTGCCATCAGTGAGGGACAGTTTGGGCGGGACACTGAAGCTTTCTTT. Amino acid sequence: CAISEGQFGRDTEAFF.